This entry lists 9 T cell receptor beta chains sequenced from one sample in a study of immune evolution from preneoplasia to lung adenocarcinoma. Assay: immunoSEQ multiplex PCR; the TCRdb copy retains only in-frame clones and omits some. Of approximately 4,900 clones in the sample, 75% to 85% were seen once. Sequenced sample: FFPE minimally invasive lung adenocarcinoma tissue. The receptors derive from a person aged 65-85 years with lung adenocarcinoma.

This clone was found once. The DNA for the CDR3 is TGTGCTAGTGGTCCGGGGGGCAAATTCACAGATACGCAGTATTTT. It encodes CASGPGGKFTDTQYF. The chain uses TRBV12-5 and TRBJ2-3; TRBD2 is a possible D gene (7 bases). Germline V lookup: CDR1 LGHNT, CDR2 FRNRAP. Trimming left V 5 bases short and J 2 bases short, with 14 bases between. The CDR3 contains 15 residues.

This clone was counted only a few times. CDR3 amino acids: CASSAILASTDTQYF. CDR3 in DNA: TGTGCCAGCAGCGCCATTCTTGCTAGCACAGATACGCAGTATTTT. The gene calls are TRBV9 and TRBJ2-3, with D unclear. The V gene's germline CDR1 is SGDLS and CDR2 YYNGEE. There are 15 residues in the CDR3. V lost 3 bases to trimming and J lost 0 bases, with 11 bases between them. The whole variable domain, remainder taken from reference TRBV9 and TRBJ2-3, is DSGVTQTPKHLITATGQRVTLRCSPRSGDLSVYWYQQSLDQGLQFLIQYYNGEERAKGNILERFSAQQFPDLHSELNLSSLELGDSALYFCASSAILASTDTQYFGPGTRLTVL.

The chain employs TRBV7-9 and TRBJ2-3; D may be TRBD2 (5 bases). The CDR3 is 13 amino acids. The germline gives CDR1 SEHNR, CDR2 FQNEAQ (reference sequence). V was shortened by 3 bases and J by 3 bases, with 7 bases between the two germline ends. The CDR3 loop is CASSFLATDTQYF. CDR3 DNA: TGTGCCAGCAGCTTTCTAGCAACAGATACGCAGTATTTT.

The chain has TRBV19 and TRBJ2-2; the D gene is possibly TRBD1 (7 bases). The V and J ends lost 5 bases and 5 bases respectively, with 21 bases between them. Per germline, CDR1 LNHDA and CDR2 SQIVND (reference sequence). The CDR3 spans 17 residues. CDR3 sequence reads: CASSSHQSTGRTGELFF. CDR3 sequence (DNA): TGTGCCAGTAGTTCCCATCAGTCGACAGGGAGGACCGGGGAGCTGTTTTTT.

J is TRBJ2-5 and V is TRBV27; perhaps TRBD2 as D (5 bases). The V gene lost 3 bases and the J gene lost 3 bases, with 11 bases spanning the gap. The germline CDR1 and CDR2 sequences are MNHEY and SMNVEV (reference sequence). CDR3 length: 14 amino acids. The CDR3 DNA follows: TGTGCCAGCAGTTTTGTACCCGGGGAAGAGACCCAGTACTTC. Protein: CASSFVPGEETQYF.

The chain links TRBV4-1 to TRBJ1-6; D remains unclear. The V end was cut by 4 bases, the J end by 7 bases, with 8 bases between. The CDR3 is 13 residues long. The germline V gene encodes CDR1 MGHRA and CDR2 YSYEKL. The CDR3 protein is CASSPTENSPLHF. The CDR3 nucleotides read TGCGCCAGCAGCCCCACAGAGAATTCACCCCTCCACTTT.

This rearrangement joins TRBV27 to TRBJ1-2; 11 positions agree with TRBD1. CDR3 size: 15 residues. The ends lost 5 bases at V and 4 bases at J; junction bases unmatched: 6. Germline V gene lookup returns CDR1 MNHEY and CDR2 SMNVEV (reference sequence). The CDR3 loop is CASSPRTGGSYGYTF. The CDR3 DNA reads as TGTGCCAGCAGTCCTCGGACAGGGGGCAGCTATGGCTACACCTTC.

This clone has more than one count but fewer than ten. CDR3 DNA: TGTGCCAGCAGCTTAGATAGGGACAGGGGTGGCTACACCTTC. As protein: CASSLDRDRGGYTF. The V gene is TRBV7-2, the J gene TRBJ1-2; TRBD1 aligns across 10 bases. The V gene end was trimmed by 1 base and the J gene end by 7 bases; junction bases not matched to a gene: 3. Germline values: CDR1 SGHTA, CDR2 FQGNSA. This CDR3 has 14 amino acids.

In DNA, the CDR3 is TGTGCCAGCAGTTTCCCGACTAGCGGAACCTACGAGCAGTACTTC. Its protein product is CASSFPTSGTYEQYF. This chain links TRBV6-6 with TRBJ2-7; TRBD2 agrees at 9 bases. V lost 4 bases and J lost 2; bases outside the gene matches: 6. CDR1 MNHNY and CDR2 SVGAGI come from the germline V gene (reference sequence). This CDR3 has 15 amino acids.